The 20 T cell receptor beta chains listed next were all sequenced from one sample in a study of T cells after yellow fever vaccination. TCRdb re-analysed the 5' RACE reads in MiXCR, keeping a single row per CDR3 protein. The repertoire holds 450,000 to 550,000 distinct CDR3 sequences, with roughly 22% as singletons. Sequencing was performed on PBMCs, taken roughly 20 days after the first yellow fever vaccination. The receptors were sampled from a man between 18 and 35 years old who received the YFV17D yellow fever vaccine.

The chain recombines TRBV7-2 with TRBJ1-6; no reliable D call. The ends were cut back, 1 base at V and 7 bases at J, with 11 bases in the middle. This CDR3 comprises 15 residues. CDR1 and CDR2 from the germline V gene are SGHTA and FQGNSA. CDR3 coding DNA: TGTGCCAGCAGCTTAGTTTGGGCTGGCAATTCACCCCTCCACTTT. It codes for CASSLVWAGNSPLHF.

The sample holds a few counts of this clonotype. The chain joins TRBV7-6 to TRBJ2-1, with 8 bases matching TRBD2. The CDR3 is 15 residues long. CDR1 SGHVS and CDR2 FNYEAQ come from the germline V gene. V lost 5 bases to trimming and J lost 7 bases; unmatched junction nucleotides: 10. CDR3 DNA: TGTGCCAGCAGCCCCGGGACTAGAGGAGGAAATGAGCAGTTCTTC. Its protein is CASSPGTRGGNEQFF.

This clonotype was counted between two and nine times. The chain is built from TRBV7-9 and TRBJ2-2, with D perhaps matching TRBD2 (5 bases). There are 15 residues in the CDR3. The germline CDR1 and CDR2 sequences are SEHNR and FQNEAQ (reference sequence). V was shortened by 5 bases and J by 0 bases, with 10 bases between the two germline ends. The CDR3 DNA is TGTGCCAGCAGCGCGGGCGGAGCGAACACCGGGGAGCTGTTTTTT. The encoded protein is CASSAGGANTGELFF.

This clonotype was found a few times. The chain couples TRBV24-1 to TRBJ2-2; 9 bases match TRBD1. Germline V gene lookup returns CDR1 KGHDR and CDR2 SFDVKD. The CDR3 loop spans 16 amino acids. The trim removed 4 bases at V and 6 bases at J, leaving 8 bases unmatched. The CDR3: CATSDSGTGSPGELFF. In DNA form, the CDR3 reads TGTGCCACCAGTGACTCCGGGACAGGGTCCCCCGGGGAGCTGTTTTTT.

The chain recombines TRBV21-1 with TRBJ1-6; the table assigns TRBD1, which was not confirmed against the DNA. TRBV21-1 is a pseudogene segment. The CDR3 runs to 17 residues. CDR3 in DNA: TGTGCCAGCAGCGGCCAGGGGGTGATAACGTATAATTCACCCCTCCACTTT. Translating it yields CASSGQGVITYNSPLHF.

This clonotype was recorded a few times. The chain employs TRBV10-3 and TRBJ1-2, with D maybe TRBD1 (6 bases). The CDR3 is 12 amino acids. Trimming took off 7 bases at V and 6 bases at J, with 12 bases between the two ends. Germline V gene sequence: CDR1 ENHRY, CDR2 SYGVKD. CDR3 coding DNA: TGTGCCATCAATGGGGGCGCGGATGGCTACACCTTC. Amino acids: CAINGGADGYTF.

This clonotype was picked up a small number of times. J is TRBJ2-7 and V is TRBV4-3, with 8 positions matching TRBD1. Germline loops: CDR1 LGHNA, CDR2 YSLEER. V was clipped by 1 base and J by 0 bases; unmatched bases: 5. The CDR3 is made up of 16 amino acids. The CDR3 loop reads CASSQAAGQASYEQYF. In DNA, the CDR3 is TGCGCCAGCAGCCAAGCGGCGGGACAGGCCTCCTACGAGCAGTACTTC.

The chain uses TRBV28 and TRBJ2-5; possible D gene TRBD2, 6 bases. With 8 bases removed from V and 6 bases from J, the gap between germline ends came to 7 bases. CDR1 MDHEN and CDR2 SYDVKM come from the germline V gene. The CDR3 is made up of 10 amino acids. In DNA, the CDR3 is TGTGCCAGCCGGGGGAAGACCCAGTACTTC. Protein sequence: CASRGKTQYF.

In its sample, this clonotype was seen a few times. This rearrangement joins TRBV7-2 to TRBJ2-5; TRBD2 aligns across 11 bases. CDR1 and CDR2 from the germline V gene are SGHTA and FQGNSA. J was trimmed by 5 bases and V by 4 bases; bases with no gene match: 6. The CDR3 extends over 15 amino acids. The DNA of the CDR3 is TGTGCCAGCAGCTCGCTAGCGGGGGGATGGGAGACCCAGTACTTC. Its protein is CASSSLAGGWETQYF.

V gene TRBV29-1 combines with J gene TRBJ2-5; 8 positions match TRBD1. J gave up 2 bases and V 3 bases, and 11 bases lay outside the gene matches. The germline gives CDR1 SQVTM, CDR2 ANQGSEA. This CDR3 spans 16 amino acids. CDR3 amino acids: CSVEPRGRLRQETQYF. For the CDR3, the DNA is TGCAGCGTTGAGCCCAGGGGGCGCTTGCGGCAAGAGACCCAGTACTTC. Together with reference TRBV29-1 and TRBJ2-5, the CDR3 gives the full variable domain: SAVISQKPSRDICQRGTSLTIQCQVDSQVTMMFWYRQQPGQSLTLIATANQGSEATYESGFVIDKFPISRPNLTFSTLTVSNMSPEDSSIYLCSVEPRGRLRQETQYFGPGTRLLVL.

This clonotype was observed a handful of times. V usage is TRBV15 and J usage is TRBJ2-1; D unclear. V dropped 1 base and J dropped 8 bases, with 3 bases sitting between them. CDR1 and CDR2 (germline): LNHNV, YYDKDF (reference sequence). This CDR3 is built from 11 residues. The CDR3, as DNA: TGTGCCACCAGCAGAGCCCATGAGCAGTTCTTC. Protein product: CATSRAHEQFF.

V gene TRBV6-1 combines with J gene TRBJ2-7; unclear D gene. CDR1 is MNHNS and CDR2 is SASEGT in the germline V gene. V was clipped by 2 bases and J by 6 bases, with 17 bases between them. The CDR3 has 15 amino acids. CDR3 in amino acids: CASSELSGRRGEQYV. CDR3 nucleotides: TGTGCCAGCAGTGAATTGTCAGGTCGGCGTGGCGAGCAGTACGTC.

In the case of this clonotype: The junction and the germline gene differ at one end; a read error may be behind it. The genes are TRBV7-6 and TRBJ1-1; TRBD1 is a possible D gene (6 bases). The CDR3 extends over 15 amino acids. Germline V gene sequence: CDR1 SGHVS, CDR2 FNYEAQ. The CDR3 DNA reads as TGTGCCAGCAGCTTAGGGGGGGGGCCGAACACTGAAGCTCTCTTT. It yields the protein CASSLGGGPNTEALF.

This clonotype has a handful of counts. The rearrangement links TRBV9 to TRBJ2-5; D perhaps matches TRBD2 (5 bases). V lost 0 bases and J 5 bases, leaving 17 bases between the germline ends. CDR1 is SGDLS, CDR2 YYNGEE, per germline. The length of the CDR3 is 16 residues. DNA for the CDR3: TGTGCCAGCAGCGTAGACCGGGGAAAGGCCGGGGAGACCCAGTACTTC. This sequence encodes CASSVDRGKAGETQYF.

The rearrangement uses TRBV9 and TRBJ1-3; the D gene is possibly TRBD1 (6 bases). Germline lookup yields CDR1 SGDLS and CDR2 YYNGEE. The CDR3 is made up of 13 amino acids. Deletions cut 5 bases from V and 4 bases from J, with 10 bases between. The DNA of the CDR3 is TGTGCCAGCAGATCAGGGGTAGGAAACACCATATATTTT. It specifies CASRSGVGNTIYF.

This clonotype was counted ten times or more. This chain uses TRBV20-1 with TRBJ1-5, with a weak D call TRBD1 (5 bases). CDR3 length equals 14 residues. The V gene's germline CDR1 is DFQATT and CDR2 SNEGSKA (reference sequence). The V end lost 0 bases, the J end lost 2 bases, and 8 bases lay between the germline ends. CDR3 nucleotides: TGCAGTGCTAGAGATCTAGGGGGCAATCAGCCCCAGCATTTT. Translated: CSARDLGGNQPQHF.

This chain joins TRBV5-1 and TRBJ2-1, with 8 bases identical to TRBD1. Germline CDR1 and CDR2: SGHRS and YFSETQ. The CDR3 loop spans 13 amino acids. V was pared by 3 bases and J by 10 bases, with 6 bases of the junction left unmatched. CDR3 region: CASSSWDRLEQFF. For the CDR3, the DNA is TGCGCCAGCAGCTCCTGGGACAGGCTAGAGCAGTTCTTC. Supplemented by reference TRBV5-1 and TRBJ2-1, the full variable domain reads KAGVTQTPRYLIKTRGQQVTLSCSPISGHRSVSWYQQTPGQGLQFLFEYFSETQRNKGNFPGRFSGRQFSNSRSEMNVSTLELGDSALYLCASSSWDRLEQFFGPGTRLTVL.

J is TRBJ2-3 and V is TRBV3-1; 7 nucleotides line up with TRBD2. J gave up 0 bases and V 3 bases, and 15 bases lay outside the gene matches. The CDR3 spans 19 residues. CDR1 is LGHDT and CDR2 is YNNKEL in the germline V gene (reference sequence). CDR3 nucleotide sequence: TGTGCCAGCAGCCAGGGCGTTTACGGGGGGTCTCTAAGCACAGATACGCAGTATTTT. Protein sequence: CASSQGVYGGSLSTDTQYF.

The rearrangement joins TRBV9 to TRBJ2-1; tentatively, D is TRBD1 (6 bases). V was clipped by 0 bases and J by 7 bases, with 11 bases between them. The length of the CDR3 is 14 residues. Germline CDR1 SGDLS, CDR2 YYNGEE. The CDR3 region is CASSVGGRGNEQFF. The CDR3 DNA is TGTGCCAGCAGCGTAGGTGGCAGGGGAAATGAGCAGTTCTTC. Full variable domain (missing parts from reference TRBV9 and TRBJ2-1): DSGVTQTPKHLITATGQRVTLRCSPRSGDLSVYWYQQSLDQGLQFLIQYYNGEERAKGNILERFSAQQFPDLHSELNLSSLELGDSALYFCASSVGGRGNEQFFGPGTRLTVL.

The chain carries TRBV5-6 and TRBJ2-4, with a weak D call TRBD1 (5 bases). Trimming shortened V by 1 base and J by 4 bases, and 15 bases separated the two germline ends. Germline V gene lookup returns CDR1 SGHDT and CDR2 YYEEEE. The CDR3 runs to 16 residues. The CDR3 DNA is TGTGCCAGCAGCTTGCTTGTCCTCAGGGATAAAAACATTCAGTACTTC. This gives the protein CASSLLVLRDKNIQYF.